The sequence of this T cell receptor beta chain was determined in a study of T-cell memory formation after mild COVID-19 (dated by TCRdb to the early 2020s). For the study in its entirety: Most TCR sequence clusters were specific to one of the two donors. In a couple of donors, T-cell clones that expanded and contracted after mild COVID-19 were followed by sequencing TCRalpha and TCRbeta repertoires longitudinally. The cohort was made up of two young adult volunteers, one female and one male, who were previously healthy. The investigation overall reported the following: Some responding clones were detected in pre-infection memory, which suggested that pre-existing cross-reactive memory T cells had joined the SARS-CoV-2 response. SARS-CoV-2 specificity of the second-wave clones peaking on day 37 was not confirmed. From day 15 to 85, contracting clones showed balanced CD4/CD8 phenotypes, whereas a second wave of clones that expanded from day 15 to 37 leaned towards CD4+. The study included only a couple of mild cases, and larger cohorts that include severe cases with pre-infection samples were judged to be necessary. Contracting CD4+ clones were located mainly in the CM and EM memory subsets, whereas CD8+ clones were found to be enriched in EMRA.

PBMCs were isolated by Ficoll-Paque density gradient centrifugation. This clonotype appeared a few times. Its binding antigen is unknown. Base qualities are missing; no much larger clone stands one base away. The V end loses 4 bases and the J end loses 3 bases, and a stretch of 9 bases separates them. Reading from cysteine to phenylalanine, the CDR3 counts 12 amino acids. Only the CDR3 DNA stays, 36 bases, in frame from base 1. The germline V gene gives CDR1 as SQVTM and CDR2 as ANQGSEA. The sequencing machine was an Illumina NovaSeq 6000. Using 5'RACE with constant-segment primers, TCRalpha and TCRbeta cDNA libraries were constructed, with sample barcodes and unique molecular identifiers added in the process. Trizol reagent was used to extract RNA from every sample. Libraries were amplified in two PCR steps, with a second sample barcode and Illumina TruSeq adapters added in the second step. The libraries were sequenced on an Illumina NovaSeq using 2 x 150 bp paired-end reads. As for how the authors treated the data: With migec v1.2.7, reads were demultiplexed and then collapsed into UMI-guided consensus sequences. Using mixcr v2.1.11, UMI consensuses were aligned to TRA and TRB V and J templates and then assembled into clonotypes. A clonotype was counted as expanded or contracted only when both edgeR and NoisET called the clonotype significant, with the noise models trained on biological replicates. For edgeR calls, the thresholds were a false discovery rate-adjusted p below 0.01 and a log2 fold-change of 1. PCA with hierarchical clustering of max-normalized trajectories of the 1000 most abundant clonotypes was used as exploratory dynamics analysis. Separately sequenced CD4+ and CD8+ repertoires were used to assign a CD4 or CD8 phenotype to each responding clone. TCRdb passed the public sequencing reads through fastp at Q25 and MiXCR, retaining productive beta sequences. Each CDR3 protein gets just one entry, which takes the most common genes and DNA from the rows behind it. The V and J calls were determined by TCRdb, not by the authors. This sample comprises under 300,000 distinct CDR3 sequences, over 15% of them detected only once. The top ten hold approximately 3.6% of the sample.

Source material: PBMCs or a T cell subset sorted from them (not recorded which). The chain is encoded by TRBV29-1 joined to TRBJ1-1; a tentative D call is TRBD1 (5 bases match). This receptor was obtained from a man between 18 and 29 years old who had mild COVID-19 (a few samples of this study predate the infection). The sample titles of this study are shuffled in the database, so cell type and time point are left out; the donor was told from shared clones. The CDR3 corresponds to CSVGVGDTEAFF. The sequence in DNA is TGCAGCGTTGGGGTGGGGGACACTGAAGCTTTCTTT.